One sample yielded the 2 T cell receptor beta chains listed below, sequenced in a study of blood T cell repertoires in COVID-19. Assay: immunoSEQ multiplex PCR; the TCRdb copy retains only in-frame clones and omits some. The sample holds 80,000 to 95,000 clones, about 89% seen once. Material: peripheral blood. The receptors originated from a human donor in a cohort sampled during active COVID-19.

The table lists this clone with a count of one. The V gene is TRBV24-1, the J gene TRBJ2-1; TRBD2 matches at 8 bases. CDR1 and CDR2 from the germline V gene are KGHDR and SFDVKD. J was trimmed by 9 bases and V by 5 bases; bases with no gene match: 5. The length of the CDR3 is 13 residues. CDR3 coding DNA: TGTGCCACCAGTGGTGTCGGGGGGGTTGAGCAGTTCTTC. It specifies CATSGVGGVEQFF.

This clone showed up just once. This chain joins TRBV15 and TRBJ2-5; the D is unclear. Germline V gene lookup returns CDR1 LNHNV and CDR2 YYDKDF (reference sequence). Trimming left V 0 bases short and J 4 bases short, with 15 bases between. The CDR3 contains 16 residues. CDR3 nucleotides: TGTGCCACCAGCAGAGATCCAACCGCTCCAGGAGAGACCCAGTACTTC. Residues: CATSRDPTAPGETQYF.